Presented here are 19 T cell receptor beta chains from one specimen sequenced in a study of CD8+ T cells in alopecia areata. The sequencing template was cDNA reverse transcribed from extracted RNA. Libraries were prepared by immunoSEQ multiplex PCR; TCRdb keeps only in-frame clonotypes and omits some of them. Of about 180,000 clones listed, approximately 51% are singletons. This sample's treatment: oral pan-JAK inhibitor, 5-10 mg twice daily. The sample was CD8+ T cells sorted from blood, taken between weeks 51 and 54, from a patient treated with tofacitinib. The receptors were gathered from a human donor with alopecia areata.

This chain joins TRBV9 and TRBJ2-5, with 7 bases that match TRBD1. The CDR3 covers 13 residues. V trimming: 3 bases; J trimming: 5 bases; junction bases outside the gene matches: 4. CDR1 SGDLS and CDR2 YYNGEE come from the germline V gene. The CDR3 DNA reads as TGTGCCAGCAGCGCTGGGACAGCTGAGACCCAGTACTTC. Its translation: CASSAGTAETQYF.

The V and J genes are TRBV13 and TRBJ2-5, with D unresolved. V lost 5 bases and J 0 bases, leaving 7 bases between the germline ends. This CDR3 has 13 amino acids. The germline V gene has CDR1 PRHDT and CDR2 FYEKMQ (reference sequence). The CDR3 spells CASSPPHQETQYF. In DNA form, the CDR3 reads TGTGCCAGCAGCCCTCCCCACCAAGAGACCCAGTACTTC.

The gene calls are TRBV4-3 and TRBJ1-1; D call uncertain. The germline CDR1 and CDR2 sequences are LGHNA and YSLEER. V lost 3 bases and J lost 3, with 11 bases in between. The CDR3 length is 14 residues. CDR3 DNA sequence: TGCGCCAGCAGCCAGGGGATGCAGGACACTGAAGCTTTCTTT. Translating it yields CASSQGMQDTEAFF.

This chain joins TRBV6-6 and TRBJ1-1; no firm D call. Germline CDR1 and CDR2: MNHNY and SVGAGI (reference sequence). The CDR3 contains 14 residues. Trimming took 2 bases from V and 2 from J, leaving 9 bases between them. The CDR3 nucleotides read TGTGCCAGCAGTTACCCGGAAGGAAACACTGAAGCTTTCTTT. Translated, it gives CASSYPEGNTEAFF.

The V gene is TRBV30, the J gene TRBJ1-3; D ambiguous. The CDR3 is made up of 15 amino acids. Trimming took off 0 bases at V and 3 bases at J, with 12 bases between the two ends. In germline, CDR1 is GTSNPN, CDR2 SVGIG (reference sequence). In DNA form, the CDR3 reads TGTGCCTGGAGTGTATCGGGGAGTGGTGGAAACACCATATATTTT. Translating gives CAWSVSGSGGNTIYF.

This clone was detected a few times. The V and J genes are TRBV7-9 and TRBJ1-2, with D perhaps TRBD1 (5 bases). The V gene's germline CDR1 is SEHNR and CDR2 FQNEAQ (reference sequence). The CDR3 totals 14 residues. Deletions cut 1 base from V and 8 bases from J, with 14 bases between. In DNA form, the CDR3 reads TGTGCCAGCAGCTTAGATGGGCAGGGTCACGGCTACACCTTC. As protein: CASSLDGQGHGYTF.

The chain recombines TRBV6-5 with TRBJ2-7; possibly TRBD1 for D (5 bases). This CDR3 region has 14 residues. Germline values: CDR1 MNHEY, CDR2 SVGAGI. Trimming left V 5 bases short and J 0 bases short, with 11 bases between. The CDR3 bases are TGTGCCAGCAGTGAACGAGACAGCTCCTACGAGCAGTACTTC. This codes for CASSERDSSYEQYF.

This clone was seen only a few times. As DNA, the CDR3 is TGTGCCAGCAGCCTTCGGATAGCGGGGGAGCGGAATGAGCAGTTCTTC. Amino acid sequence: CASSLRIAGERNEQFF. This rearrangement joins TRBV13 to TRBJ2-1; 9 positions match TRBD2. Per germline, CDR1 PRHDT and CDR2 FYEKMQ (reference sequence). V shed 5 bases and J 7 bases; nucleotides not matched to a gene: 12. This CDR3 is built from 16 residues.

Only a few counts were recorded for this clone. The rearrangement links TRBV11-2 to TRBJ2-3, with a weak D call TRBD2 (6 bases). CDR1 and CDR2 (germline): SGHAT, FQNNGV. This CDR3 contains 14 residues. V was clipped by 3 bases and J by 5 bases, with 12 bases between them. The CDR3 sequence: CASSFERAGDTQYF. CDR3 in DNA: TGTGCCAGCAGCTTCGAGCGGGCTGGAGATACGCAGTATTTT.

The V and J genes are TRBV30 and TRBJ2-5; D gene ambiguous. This CDR3 is 11 amino acids long. The germline V gene encodes CDR1 GTSNPN and CDR2 SVGIG (reference sequence). V was trimmed by 0 bases and J by 5 bases, leaving 4 bases between them. The CDR3 coding sequence is TGTGCCTGGAGTGTTATGGAGACCCAGTACTTC. Translated: CAWSVMETQYF.

The chain carries TRBV30 and TRBJ1-2; D gene unclear. Germline loops: CDR1 GTSNPN, CDR2 SVGIG (reference sequence). The V end lost 3 bases, the J end lost 2 bases, and 10 bases lay between the germline ends. The CDR3 loop spans 13 amino acids. Written as DNA, the CDR3 is TGTGCCTGGAGGCAGGAGACCAACTATGGCTACACCTTC. Amino acids: CAWRQETNYGYTF.

This chain connects TRBV4-3 to TRBJ2-1; 7 bases align to TRBD1. The germline gives CDR1 LGHNA, CDR2 YSLEER. Trimming at V came to 4 bases and at J to 15 bases, leaving 6 bases not matched to a gene. The CDR3 has 11 amino acids. CDR3 loop: CASSRRQGRFF. In nucleotides, the CDR3 is TGCGCCAGCAGCCGACGACAGGGTAGGTTCTTC.

The chain couples TRBV6-5 to TRBJ1-1; the D gene is possibly TRBD1 (6 bases). Germline V lookup: CDR1 MNHEY, CDR2 SVGAGI. Trimming stripped 8 bases from V and 6 bases from J, with 16 bases between. There are 13 residues in the CDR3. The CDR3 loop reads CASGDRPAAEAFF. The CDR3 DNA follows: TGTGCCAGCGGTGACAGGCCTGCGGCTGAAGCTTTCTTT.

The V call is TRBV30, the J call TRBJ2-7; maybe TRBD2 (5 bases). The V gene lost 3 bases and the J gene lost 2 bases, with 11 bases spanning the gap. The CDR3 length is 13 residues. Germline CDR1 reads GTSNPN; CDR2 reads SVGIG (reference sequence). The DNA for the CDR3 is TGTGCCTGGAGCCACGGACTGACCTACGAGCAGTACTTC. Translating gives CAWSHGLTYEQYF.

The table lists this clone with many counts. V gene TRBV5-1 combines with J gene TRBJ2-3; 8 bases are shared with TRBD2. Germline V CDR1 and CDR2: SGHRS, YFSETQ. The CDR3 runs to 16 residues. J was trimmed by 2 bases and V by 1 base; bases with no gene match: 6. The CDR3 here is CASSLRSGGNTDTQYF. In nucleotides, the CDR3 is TGCGCCAGCAGCTTGCGGAGCGGGGGAAACACAGATACGCAGTATTTT.

The J gene is TRBJ1-2, the V gene TRBV5-1; D unclear. The CDR3 runs 14 residues. Germline V CDR1 and CDR2: SGHRS, YFSETQ. The V end lost 0 bases, the J end lost 0 bases, and 6 bases lay between the germline ends. CDR3 nucleotide sequence: TGCGCCAGCAGCTTGGGGGAGGCTAACTATGGCTACACCTTC. This codes for CASSLGEANYGYTF.

This sequence joins TRBV7-8 and TRBJ2-3; 14 bases fit TRBD2. The junction had 10 bases not matched to a gene; V was cut back by 5 bases and J by 3 bases. The CDR3 loop spans 18 amino acids. The V gene's germline CDR1 is SGHVS and CDR2 FQNEAQ. The CDR3 DNA reads TGTGCCAGCAGCCCTAAGACTAGCGGGGGGGCTAGTACAGATACGCAGTATTTT. It encodes CASSPKTSGGASTDTQYF.

CDR3 sequence: CASSSGPTRLGYTF. DNA for the CDR3: TGTGCCAGCAGCTCGGGACCCACCCGCCTTGGCTACACCTTC. The V call is TRBV7-3, the J call TRBJ1-2; the D gene is possibly TRBD1 (5 bases). The CDR3 spans 14 residues. The V end was cut by 4 bases, the J end by 7 bases, with 16 bases between. Germline V CDR1 and CDR2: SGHTA, FQGTGA.

This clone has a count of ten or more. The chain links TRBV10-3 to TRBJ2-4; D is possibly TRBD1 or TRBD2 (5 bases each). CDR1 and CDR2 (germline): ENHRY, SYGVKD. Deletions cut 3 bases from V and 3 bases from J, with 12 bases between. The CDR3 is 15 residues long. In DNA, the CDR3 is TGTGCCATCAGTGACCCGCAGGGAGTCAAAAACATTCAGTACTTC. Its translation: CAISDPQGVKNIQYF.